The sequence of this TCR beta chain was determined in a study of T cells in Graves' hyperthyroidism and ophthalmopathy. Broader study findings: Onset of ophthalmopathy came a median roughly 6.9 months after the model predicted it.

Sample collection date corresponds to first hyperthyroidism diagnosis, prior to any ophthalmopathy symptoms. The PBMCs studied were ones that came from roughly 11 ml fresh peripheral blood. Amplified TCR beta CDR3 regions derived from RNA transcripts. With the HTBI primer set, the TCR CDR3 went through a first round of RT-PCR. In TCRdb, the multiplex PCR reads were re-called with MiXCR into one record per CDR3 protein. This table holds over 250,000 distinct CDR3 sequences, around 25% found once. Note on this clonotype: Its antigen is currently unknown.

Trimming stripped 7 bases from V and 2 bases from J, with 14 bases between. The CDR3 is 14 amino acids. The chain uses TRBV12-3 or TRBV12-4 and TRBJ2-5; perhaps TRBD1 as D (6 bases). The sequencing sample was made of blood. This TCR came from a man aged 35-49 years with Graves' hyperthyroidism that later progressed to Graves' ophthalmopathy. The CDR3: CASNPSGVQETQYF. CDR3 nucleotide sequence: TGTGCCAGCAACCCTTCAGGGGTACAAGAGACCCAGTACTTC.